This TCR beta chain was sequenced for a study of T-cell reconstitution after alpha-beta-depleted transplantation in children. Study outcomes and limitations: Surviving recipient T cells and thymic progenitors produced the high day-60 TCRbeta diversity seen in some patients. After one year, T-cell counts and TCRbeta diversity mostly came from new T cells. Reportedly, only several hundred clones from non-depleted graft cells drove alpha-beta T-cell counts at about two months.

The authors prepared the TCRbeta library with unique molecular identifiers. Using its own MiXCR run on the PCR reads, TCRdb lists one record per CDR3 protein. The table shows about a million distinct CDR3 sequences, with roughly 31% occurring only once. This clonotype occurred a few times. What it binds is unknown. The sample consisted of PBMCs, mostly from graft donor cells, taken 360 days after TCRalphabeta/CD19-depleted stem cell transplant. This TCR was recovered from a boy less than two years old who had a stem cell transplant for SCID, so the T cells may come from the graft donor.

CDR3 sequence (DNA): TGTGCCATCAGTGAGGGAGCAGGAACAGATACGCAGTATTTT. Protein sequence: CAISEGAGTDTQYF. The gene calls are TRBV10-3 and TRBJ2-3; unclear D gene. The CDR3 runs 14 residues. CDR1 is ENHRY, CDR2 SYGVKD, per germline. V gave up 2 bases and J gave up 3 bases, with 9 bases separating them.